This TCR beta chain derives from a study of control samples from healthy donors and cancer patients (dated by TCRdb to 2018 to 2020). The CDR1 and CDR2 encoded by the germline V gene (reference sequence) are SEHNR and FQNEAQ. The CDR3 goes from the cysteine to the phenylalanine over 13 residues. Only the CDR3 DNA stays, 39 bases, in frame from base 1. V loses 2 bases, J loses 2 bases, and the germline ends lie 7 bases apart. The library was produced with the immunoSEQ multiplex PCR assay. TCRdb's version of the immuneACCESS table is confined to in-frame rearrangements and falls short of the full clone set. An unresolved V gene accounts for under half of the shortfall where checked; the remainder is of unknown origin. This sample comprises roughly 450,000 clones, 75% to 95% of them detected only once. The biggest ten clones account for 5% to 7% of the sample. This clone was recorded once. Its binding antigen is unknown. Nothing much larger sits one base from this clone, and base qualities are not available.

Sequenced sample: PBMCs. This receptor was obtained from a man in his forties with head and neck cancer. The V and J genes are TRBV7-9 and TRBJ2-7; there is no confident call for the D gene. The bases read TGTGCCAGCAGCTTACAGACCACCTACGAGCAGTACTTC. It encodes CASSLQTTYEQYF.